The subject of this entry is one T cell receptor beta chain. The sample comes from a study of T cell changes during pregnancy in multiple sclerosis. Profiling relied on immunoSEQ multiplex PCR, and the TCRdb table lists in-frame clones only, not all of them. The sample records over 90,000 clones, over 85% being singletons. V was pared by 2 bases and J by 3 bases, with 8 bases between. This CDR3 is 13 amino acids long. The germline gives CDR1 SGHTA, CDR2 FQGNSA. J is TRBJ2-7 and V is TRBV7-2, with a weak D call TRBD1 (5 bases). The source material was peripheral blood, sampled after pregnancy. The sequence derives from a female donor with multiple sclerosis, enrolled in a pregnancy study. The CDR3, as DNA: TGTGCCAGCAGCTTAATCCAGGGCTACGAGCAGTACTTC. Translation: CASSLIQGYEQYF.